This T cell receptor (beta chain) was captured by sequencing in a study of PD-L1 blockade in urothelial cancer. Study overall: The year 2014 saw patients start atezolizumab, 1,200 mg intravenously every 3 weeks. Of prior chemotherapy regimens, patients had received between 0 and 3. It was at 3 weeks (second dose) and 6 weeks after treatment start that blood was analyzed.

The time point was: pretreatment peripheral blood. PCRs each included synthetic TCR analog templates spiked in. Produced via immunoSEQ multiplex PCR; TCRdb's table is partial and in-frame only. Of 50,000 or so clones listed, 86% are singletons. There are 16 residues in the CDR3. Germline V gives CDR1 SGHVS, CDR2 FQNEAQ. V was clipped by 2 bases and J by 3 bases; unmatched bases: 7. The chain combines TRBV7-8 with TRBJ2-7; TRBD1 agrees at 10 bases. The sequenced sample was PBMCs, obtained around atezolizumab (anti-PD-L1) treatment. The sequence came from a man between 60 and 75 years old with urothelial cancer. The CDR3 nucleotides read TGTGCCAGCAGCTTAAGGTCTGGACAGGGGGTCTACGAGCAGTACTTC. Protein: CASSLRSGQGVYEQYF. Full variable domain (remainder filled in from reference TRBV7-8 and TRBJ2-7): GAGVSQSPRYKVAKRGQDVALRCDPISGHVSLFWYQQALGQGPEFLTYFQNEAQLDKSGLPSDRFFAERPEGSVSTLKIQRTQQEDSAVYLCASSLRSGQGVYEQYFGPGTRLTVT.